This entry lists 24 T cell receptor beta chains sequenced from one sample in a study of T cell changes during pregnancy in multiple sclerosis. The method was immunoSEQ multiplex PCR; TCRdb's version includes in-frame clones alone and lacks a portion of them. The data hold under 40,000 clones, with 92% observed a single time. The input for sequencing was CD8+ T cells from peripheral blood mononuclear cells, taken before pregnancy. The receptors derive from a female donor with multiple sclerosis, enrolled in a pregnancy study.

This clone has a single count. The rearrangement links TRBV9 to TRBJ2-1; TRBD2 aligns across 7 bases. Trimming at V came to 0 bases and at J to 4 bases, leaving 10 bases not matched to a gene. The CDR3 runs 17 residues. The germline CDR1 and CDR2 sequences are SGDLS and YYNGEE. Here the CDR3 DNA reads TGTGCCAGCAGCGTAGCTGCGACTAGCAAGCTTTACAATGAGCAGTTCTTC. This translates into CASSVAATSKLYNEQFF.

The chain is built from TRBV9 and TRBJ2-1; TRBD1 agrees at 10 bases. The trim removed 5 bases at V and 7 bases at J, leaving 6 bases unmatched. CDR3 length equals 14 residues. Germline V gives CDR1 SGDLS, CDR2 YYNGEE. CDR3 nucleotides: TGTGCCAGCAGTCTAGAGGGACAGGGGAATGAGCAGTTCTTC. This encodes CASSLEGQGNEQFF.

This clone was picked up one time. This chain uses TRBV19 with TRBJ2-1; perhaps TRBD2 as D (6 bases). Trimming shortened V by 3 bases and J by 8 bases, and 20 bases separated the two germline ends. Germline lookup yields CDR1 LNHDA and CDR2 SQIVND (reference sequence). This CDR3 is built from 16 residues. The CDR3 sequence is CASSIQTPRLGDEQFF. CDR3 nucleotides: TGTGCCAGTAGTATTCAGACTCCTCGACTAGGGGATGAGCAGTTCTTC.

Only one count was recorded for this clone. As DNA, the CDR3 is TGTGCCACGCCAGCGGGAGGGCGCCCCGGGGAGCTGTTTTTT. It translates to CATPAGGRPGELFF. This chain uses TRBV11-2 with TRBJ2-2; 10 positions agree with TRBD2. V lost 10 bases, J lost 6 bases, and 8 bases stayed unmatched. Germline assignment: CDR1 SGHAT and CDR2 FQNNGV. The CDR3 runs to 14 residues.

This clone was seen only once. The J gene is TRBJ2-1, the V gene TRBV27, with a weak D call TRBD2 (5 bases). The length of the CDR3 is 13 residues. V lost 5 bases, J lost 9 bases, and 14 bases lay in between. Germline V gives CDR1 MNHEY, CDR2 SMNVEV (reference sequence). In DNA, the CDR3 is TGTGCCAGCAGTGATCGGGGTGTGGGTGAGCAGTTCTTC. Protein: CASSDRGVGEQFF.

The CDR3 DNA is TGTGCCACCACCGTCTGGGGGGGAGATACGCAGTATTTT. This encodes CATTVWGGDTQYF. The chain employs TRBV27 and TRBJ2-3, with 7 bases matching TRBD2. The J segment lost 5 bases and the V segment lost 10 bases, leaving 9 bases of the junction unmatched. This CDR3 is 13 amino acids long. Germline CDR1 and CDR2: MNHEY and SMNVEV (reference sequence).

The rearrangement joins TRBV11-2 to TRBJ2-3; possibly TRBD1 for D (6 bases). Trimming took 4 bases from V and 4 from J, leaving 6 bases between them. The length of the CDR3 is 12 residues. CDR1 and CDR2 (germline): SGHAT, FQNNGV. The DNA for the CDR3 is TGTGCCAGCAGCTGGGGGCCAGATACGCAGTATTTT. As protein: CASSWGPDTQYF.

The V and J genes are TRBV25-1 and TRBJ2-1; 7 bases are shared with TRBD2. V shed 4 bases and J 1 base; nucleotides not matched to a gene: 4. Germline CDR1 reads MGHDK; CDR2 reads SYGVNS. The CDR3 is 15 amino acids. CDR3 sequence reads: CASSGLGGSYNEQFF. In nucleotides, the CDR3 is TGTGCCAGCAGTGGTCTGGGGGGGTCCTACAATGAGCAGTTCTTC.

This sequence joins TRBV27 and TRBJ2-7; D is perhaps TRBD2 (6 bases). V was shortened by 0 bases and J by 2 bases, with 14 bases between the two germline ends. CDR1 and CDR2 (germline): MNHEY, SMNVEV (reference sequence). The CDR3 sequence is 16 residues long. CDR3 nucleotides: TGTGCCAGCAGTTTATCGCGGCGGGAACCAACCTACGAGCAGTACTTC. This sequence encodes CASSLSRREPTYEQYF.

The chain links TRBV2 to TRBJ1-2; D possibly corresponds to TRBD1 (5 bases). Between the trimmed V and J ends, which lost 4 bases and 6 bases, there was a span of 6 bases. Per germline, CDR1 SNHLY and CDR2 FYNNEI. The CDR3 contains 11 residues. Here the CDR3 reads CASSGGDGYTF. The CDR3 region has the DNA TGTGCCAGCAGTGGGGGGGATGGCTACACCTTC.

This clone was observed once. The chain is built from TRBV27 and TRBJ1-1; D is ambiguous. This CDR3 has 13 amino acids. The V and J ends lost 3 bases and 1 base respectively, with 6 bases between them. Germline loops: CDR1 MNHEY, CDR2 SMNVEV (reference sequence). The CDR3 is CASSLGRNTEAFF. In DNA form, the CDR3 reads TGTGCCAGCAGTTTGGGCAGGAACACTGAAGCTTTCTTT.

CDR3 nucleotides: TGCGCCAGCAGCTTGGCGCGAGACAGGGTTTACGAGCAGTACTTC. It yields the protein CASSLARDRVYEQYF. The chain joins TRBV5-1 to TRBJ2-7; the match to TRBD1 covers 7 bases. V lost 0 bases, J lost 4 bases, and 7 bases stayed unmatched. The CDR3 totals 15 residues. Germline lookup yields CDR1 SGHRS and CDR2 YFSETQ. Looking up the rest from reference TRBV5-1 and TRBJ2-7 gives the full variable domain: KAGVTQTPRYLIKTRGQQVTLSCSPISGHRSVSWYQQTPGQGLQFLFEYFSETQRNKGNFPGRFSGRQFSNSRSEMNVSTLELGDSALYLCASSLARDRVYEQYFGPGTRLTVT.

The chain employs TRBV19 and TRBJ1-5; D is unresolved. In germline, CDR1 is LNHDA, CDR2 SQIVND (reference sequence). The CDR3 runs 14 residues. Trimming removed 7 bases from V and 3 bases from J, with 13 bases in between. The CDR3 sequence is CASTRPRDNQPQHF. CDR3 nucleotides: TGTGCCAGTACTCGGCCTCGGGACAATCAGCCCCAGCATTTT.

A note on this clone: Germline is not matched at one junction end, which may reflect a read error. In nucleotides, the CDR3 is TGTGCCACCAGGAGAGAAGCGGGTCATGAGCAGTTCTTC. The encoded protein is CATRREAGHEQFF. V gene TRBV15 combines with J gene TRBJ2-1, with D possibly matching TRBD2 (6 bases). CDR3 length equals 13 residues. In germline, CDR1 is LNHNV, CDR2 YYDKDF (reference sequence). The complete variable domain, with remaining parts taken from reference TRBV15 and TRBJ2-1, reads DAMVIQNPRYQVTQFGKPVTLSCSQTLNHNVMYWYQQKSSQAPKLLFHYYDKDFNNEADTPDNFQSRRPNTSFCFLDIRSPGLGDTAMYLCATRREAGHEQFFGPGTRLTVL.

The chain recombines TRBV6-1 with TRBJ1-6, with 7 bases matching TRBD1. This CDR3 contains 16 residues. J lost 4 bases, V lost 4 bases, and 7 bases had no gene match. Germline CDR1 reads MNHNS; CDR2 reads SASEGT. This CDR3 reads CASSGNRDRYNSPLHF. CDR3 nucleotide sequence: TGTGCCAGCAGTGGAAACCGGGACAGATATAATTCACCCCTCCACTTT.

The chain employs TRBV9 and TRBJ2-3, with 15 bases lining up with TRBD2. CDR3 length equals 20 residues. Germline CDR1 and CDR2: SGDLS and YYNGEE. V lost 2 bases to trimming and J lost 2 bases; unmatched junction nucleotides: 12. The CDR3 DNA reads TGTGCCAGCAGCGTGTCAGGGGGACTAGCGGGAGGTCCCCCCACAGATACGCAGTATTTT. It yields the protein CASSVSGGLAGGPPTDTQYF.

As for this clone: Other DNA sequences in this sample translate to the same CDR3. This sequence joins TRBV30 and TRBJ2-3, with TRBD2 matching 9 bases. The V gene's germline CDR1 is GTSNPN and CDR2 SVGIG (reference sequence). CDR3 length equals 17 residues. J was trimmed by 5 bases and V by 0 bases; bases with no gene match: 12. As DNA, the CDR3 is TGTGCCTGGAGTGTTGGTTGGCGGGGGGGCGGAGAAGATACGCAGTATTTT. As protein: CAWSVGWRGGGEDTQYF.

V usage is TRBV28 and J usage is TRBJ2-7; TRBD2 matches 11 bases. The CDR3 consists of 14 residues. With V trimmed by 5 bases and J by 4 bases, 4 bases remained unmatched. In germline, CDR1 is MDHEN, CDR2 SYDVKM. The CDR3 bases are TGTGCCAGCAGTGTGACTAGCGGGATTTACGAGCAGTACTTC. Residues: CASSVTSGIYEQYF.

V and J are TRBV4-1 and TRBJ2-5; 11 bases agree with TRBD2. The DNA end is more similar to TRBJ2-7, so the J call may be wrong. Germline-derived CDR1 and CDR2 are MGHRA and YSYEKL. This CDR3 region has 15 residues. CDR3 nucleotide sequence: TGCGCCAGCAGCCAGGCAGGGACTAGCGGCTACGAGCAGTACTTC. As protein: CASSQAGTSGYEQYF.

This chain connects TRBV4-1 to TRBJ2-6; D unclear. The CDR3 spans 20 residues. The germline V gene encodes CDR1 MGHRA and CDR2 YSYEKL. The V gene lost 2 bases and the J gene lost 4 bases, with 24 bases spanning the gap. In nucleotides, the CDR3 is TGCGCCAGCAGCCAAACTCTGCCGCTATACCTTCTCGAAGGGGCCAACGTCCTGACTTTC. Translating gives CASSQTLPLYLLEGANVLTF.

The V and J genes are TRBV10-3 and TRBJ2-2; 7 bases line up with TRBD1. The CDR3 has 15 residues. V shed 2 bases and J 1 base; nucleotides not matched to a gene: 1. In germline, CDR1 is ENHRY, CDR2 SYGVKD. The CDR3 DNA reads as TGTGCCATCAGTGAGAACAGGGGGAACACCGGGGAGCTGTTTTTT. It encodes CAISENRGNTGELFF.

The rearrangement links TRBV27 to TRBJ2-3; a weak D match, TRBD1 (5 bases). This CDR3 has 14 residues. CDR1 and CDR2 from the germline V gene are MNHEY and SMNVEV (reference sequence). With 6 bases removed from V and 4 bases from J, the gap between germline ends came to 14 bases. The CDR3 spells CASSKQESPDTQYF. The DNA for the CDR3 is TGTGCCAGCAGCAAACAGGAAAGCCCAGATACGCAGTATTTT.

The chain is built from TRBV7-9 and TRBJ2-1; D call uncertain. This CDR3 is 12 amino acids long. The germline V gene encodes CDR1 SEHNR and CDR2 FQNEAQ (reference sequence). Trimming shortened V by 2 bases and J by 5 bases, and 4 bases separated the two germline ends. DNA for the CDR3: TGTGCCAGCAGCTTACAGAACAATGAGCAGTTCTTC. Translation gives CASSLQNNEQFF.

The chain combines TRBV25-1 with TRBJ2-7, with 11 positions matching TRBD1. Germline lookup yields CDR1 MGHDK and CDR2 SYGVNS. V shed 3 bases, J shed 4 bases, and the junction held 5 bases outside the gene matches. This CDR3 spans 15 amino acids. CDR3 amino acids: CASSEIGQGAYEQYF. The CDR3 DNA reads TGTGCCAGCAGTGAGATTGGACAGGGGGCATACGAGCAGTACTTC.